Listed here are 14 T cell receptor beta chains from one sample, sequenced in a study of cytomegalovirus exposure and HLA in healthy donors. This PCR relied on a set of 60 Vbeta primers and 13 Jbeta primers. TCRdb's table, derived via immunoSEQ multiplex PCR, lists solely in-frame clones and lacks some. The sample contains roughly 120,000 clones, around 70% of which appear only once. The specimen sequenced was PBMCs. The receptors shown here come from a man younger than 45 in good health and CMV-seropositive.

This chain connects TRBV7-9 to TRBJ2-5; TRBD2 agrees at 7 bases. Germline-derived CDR1 and CDR2 are SEHNR and FQNEAQ (reference sequence). The CDR3 contains 16 residues. Unmatched junction bases numbered 9, after V lost 1 base and J lost 4 bases. In DNA form, the CDR3 reads TGTGCCAGCAGCTTAGGACTAGCCATACACGGAGAGACCCAGTACTTC. It translates to CASSLGLAIHGETQYF. The full variable domain, with the rest looked up from reference TRBV7-9 and TRBJ2-5, is DTGVSQNPRHKITKRGQNVTFRCDPISEHNRLYWYRQTLGQGPEFLTYFQNEAQLEKSRLLSDRFSAERPKGSFSTLEIQRTEQGDSAMYLCASSLGLAIHGETQYFGPGTRLLVL.

This chain uses TRBV6-5 with TRBJ1-5; TRBD1 aligns across 8 bases. This CDR3 spans 15 amino acids. From germline, CDR1 is MNHEY and CDR2 SVGAGI. Trimming cost V 6 bases and J 0 bases; bases outside gene matches: 4. Written as DNA, the CDR3 is TGTGCCAGCAGGACACAGGGGGATAGCAATCAGCCCCAGCATTTT. The encoded protein is CASRTQGDSNQPQHF.

This chain connects TRBV6-5 to TRBJ2-7, with 9 nucleotides matching TRBD2. Trimming at V came to 0 bases and at J to 3 bases, leaving 0 bases not matched to a gene. The CDR3 runs to 14 residues. Germline loops: CDR1 MNHEY, CDR2 SVGAGI. CDR3: CASSYSSGSYEQYF. In nucleotides, the CDR3 is TGTGCCAGCAGTTACTCTAGCGGGAGCTACGAGCAGTACTTC.

V gene TRBV12-5 combines with J gene TRBJ2-3; TRBD1 is a possible D gene (5 bases). The V gene's germline CDR1 is LGHNT and CDR2 FRNRAP. Trimming shortened V by 4 bases and J by 6 bases, and 17 bases separated the two germline ends. The CDR3 sequence is 15 residues long. CDR3 bases: TGTGCTAGTGGTTCCGGGCCCAGGGTGGGGGATACGCAGTATTTT. Residues: CASGSGPRVGDTQYF.

The genes are TRBV9 and TRBJ2-3, with a possible D match to TRBD2 (6 bases). This CDR3 contains 13 residues. Germline CDR1 reads SGDLS; CDR2 reads YYNGEE. V lost 0 bases and J 4 bases, leaving 6 bases between the germline ends. The CDR3 here is CASSVAGADTQYF. CDR3 DNA: TGTGCCAGCAGCGTAGCGGGGGCAGATACGCAGTATTTT.

The chain recombines TRBV18 with TRBJ2-2; D is uncertain. Germline CDR1 KGHSH, CDR2 LQKENI. The CDR3 is 15 residues long. Trimming cost V 3 bases and J 1 base, with 9 bases left between them. The CDR3 region is CASSPAVVNTGELFF. The DNA for the CDR3 is TGTGCCAGCTCACCGGCGGTAGTGAACACCGGGGAGCTGTTTTTT.

The rearrangement links TRBV5-1 to TRBJ1-2; D gene unclear. Germline lookup yields CDR1 SGHRS and CDR2 YFSETQ. Trimming cost V 0 bases and J 6 bases, with 6 bases left between them. The CDR3 extends over 12 amino acids. In nucleotides, the CDR3 is TGCGCCAGCAGCTTGGAAACAGATGGCTACACCTTC. The encoded protein is CASSLETDGYTF.

The rearrangement uses TRBV21-1 and TRBJ2-7; the tabulated D call, TRBD1, remains unverified against the DNA. TRBV21-1 is classified as a pseudogene. CDR3 length: 14 amino acids. The CDR3 DNA sequence: TGTGCCAGCCCCGACAGGGTCCGGCTCTACGAGCAGTACTTC. Encoded protein: CASPDRVRLYEQYF.

The J gene is TRBJ2-7, the V gene TRBV28; D uncertain. Germline V lookup: CDR1 MDHEN, CDR2 SYDVKM. V was trimmed by 2 bases and J by 2 bases, leaving 19 bases between them. The CDR3 loop spans 17 amino acids. The DNA for the CDR3 is TGTGCCAGCAGTTTACCGCCCCGACGGGTCCTCCCCTACGAGCAGTACTTC. This translates into CASSLPPRRVLPYEQYF.

This clone was observed a handful of times. This rearrangement joins TRBV6-1 to TRBJ2-7; 7 positions match TRBD2. Germline V gene data show CDR1 as MNHNS and CDR2 as SASEGT. The CDR3 extends over 12 amino acids. Unmatched junction bases numbered 7, after V lost 8 bases and J lost 6 bases. As DNA, the CDR3 is TGTGCCAGCGTTTGGACTAGTAGCGAGCAGTACTTC. It yields the protein CASVWTSSEQYF.

This sequence joins TRBV6-5 and TRBJ2-1, with D possibly being TRBD2 (6 bases). CDR3 length: 15 amino acids. Between the trimmed V and J ends, which lost 0 bases and 5 bases, there was a span of 11 bases. Germline CDR1 MNHEY, CDR2 SVGAGI. CDR3 amino acids: CASSYSAPGDNEQFF. Written as DNA, the CDR3 is TGTGCCAGCAGTTACTCGGCTCCGGGGGACAATGAGCAGTTCTTC.

CDR3 in DNA: TGTGCCAGCAGTCCCTACCAGGGGGCATTAGGCTACACCTTC. This codes for CASSPYQGALGYTF. This chain connects TRBV6-5 to TRBJ1-2; TRBD1 matches 8 bases. The CDR3 is 14 residues long. V dropped 5 bases and J dropped 8; count of bases not matched to a gene: 10. CDR1 is MNHEY, CDR2 SVGAGI, per germline.

The chain employs TRBV28 and TRBJ1-2; D might be TRBD1 (5 bases). Trimming pared 4 bases from V and 4 bases from J, leaving 13 bases between. Germline V CDR1 and CDR2: MDHEN, SYDVKM. The CDR3 runs to 14 residues. CDR3 amino acids: CASSWGSAVYGYTF. The CDR3 region has the DNA TGTGCCAGCAGTTGGGGCAGTGCGGTCTATGGCTACACCTTC.

V gene TRBV19 combines with J gene TRBJ1-2; D is unresolved. The germline CDR1 and CDR2 sequences are LNHDA and SQIVND (reference sequence). The CDR3 spans 15 residues. Between the trimmed V and J ends, which lost 7 bases and 0 bases, there was a span of 15 bases. CDR3 amino acids: CASTGWRSTNYGYTF. The CDR3 region has the DNA TGTGCCAGTACCGGGTGGAGGAGTACTAACTATGGCTACACCTTC.